This entry concerns a single T cell receptor (beta chain). This clone was recorded a few times. The antigen it recognizes is unknown. Base qualities were left out, and no much larger clone turns up one base away. Genomic DNA was extracted from sorted cells for sequencing of the TCRbeta CDR3 region. The immunoSEQ Assay was used for sequencing of TCRbeta CDR3 regions. The source is immuneACCESS, and TCRdb retained only in-frame sequences with V and J called. Part of the clones is not carried over; for the studies checked, unresolved V genes explain less than half of this, and the remainder is unexplained. The sample table records tens of thousands of clones; around nine tenths of these occur just once. The top ten clonotypes cover around 0.78% of the sample. The trial excluded patients who had a history of autoimmune disease or who were on systemic immunosuppression. Peripheral blood for TCR sequencing was collected from all dose cohorts at baseline, on cycle 4 day 1, and on cycle 7 day 1. Samples came from an open-label, multicenter, first-in-human phase I dose-escalation trial of ivuxolimab. Adults with locally advanced or metastatic melanoma, renal cell, hepatocellular, or head and neck squamous cell carcinoma were enrolled in the trial. CD4+ and CD8+ T cells were sorted separately from peripheral blood before TCR sequencing.

These data originate in a study of OX40 agonist ivuxolimab in advanced cancers. Study-level background: The costimulatory receptor OX40 (CD134) was targeted by ivuxolimab, a fully human IgG2 agonistic monoclonal antibody. Intravenous ivuxolimab was administered to patients every 2 weeks at six dose levels: 0.01, 0.1, 0.3, 1.5, 3 and 10 mg/kg. In the dose-escalation cohort, roughly 80% of patients were male, and the mean age was roughly 60 years, with a range of 23 to 79. Among the 52 dose-escalation patients, approximately 20 had hepatocellular carcinoma, 15 melanoma, 9 renal cell carcinoma and 9 head and neck cancer. Three dose-escalation patients achieved partial responses, one with hepatocellular carcinoma and two with cutaneous melanoma. The paper covers the monotherapy dose-escalation part of the phase I ivuxolimab trial, which included N ≈ 50 patients. The point of sequencing TCRbeta in the periphery was to test whether ivuxolimab changed TCR sequence diversity and drove clonal T-cell expansion. Prior anti-PD-1, anti-PD-L1 or anti-CTLA-4 therapy was permitted, and checkpoint inhibitors had been received by more than 35% of dose-escalation patients. Overall results and qualifications from the work: The antigen specificity of the peripheral T cells that underwent clonal expansion was not determined. Low levels of normalized T-cell clonal expansion were also seen in some patients who did not respond. At doses of 0.1 to 3.0 mg/kg, clonal expansion of both CD4+ and CD8+ blood T cells was observed from baseline to week 6. Partial responders in the 0.1-3.0 mg/kg groups had among the lowest normalized peripheral clonal expansion, especially among CD8+ T cells. After ivuxolimab, more expanded clones were found on average in CD8+ T cells than in CD4+ T cells.

Sequenced here: CD4+ or CD8+ T cells sorted from blood, sampled in a trial of the OX40 agonist ivuxolimab. The sequence derives from an adult with an advanced solid tumor such as melanoma, head and neck, liver or kidney cancer.

The DNA sequence is given as TGTGCCAGCACTACGATTATCCCCTCTTACAATGAGCAGTTCTTC. Its translation reads: CASTTIIPSYNEQFF. The V and J segments used are TRBV2 and TRBJ2-1; too little of a D gene remains to name it. V is reduced by 7 bases and J by 4 bases, leaving a spacing of 17 bases between them. From the cysteine through the phenylalanine, the CDR3 covers 15 amino acids. Only the CDR3 DNA is retained, 45 bases long and in frame from the first base. As encoded in the germline V gene, CDR1 is SNHLY while CDR2 is FYNNEI.